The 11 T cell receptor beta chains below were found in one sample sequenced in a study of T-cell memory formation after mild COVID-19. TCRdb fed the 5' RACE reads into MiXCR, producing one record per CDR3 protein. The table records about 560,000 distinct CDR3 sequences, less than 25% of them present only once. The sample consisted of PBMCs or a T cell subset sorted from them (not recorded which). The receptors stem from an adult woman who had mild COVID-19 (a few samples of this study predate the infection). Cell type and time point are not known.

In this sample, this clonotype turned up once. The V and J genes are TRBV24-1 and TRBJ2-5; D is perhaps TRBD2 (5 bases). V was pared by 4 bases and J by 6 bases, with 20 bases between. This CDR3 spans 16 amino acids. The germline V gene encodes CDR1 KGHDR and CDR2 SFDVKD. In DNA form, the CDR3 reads TGTGCCACCAGTGACCCCGCAGCCCGGGGTGGGCAGACCCAGTACTTC. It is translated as CATSDPAARGGQTQYF.

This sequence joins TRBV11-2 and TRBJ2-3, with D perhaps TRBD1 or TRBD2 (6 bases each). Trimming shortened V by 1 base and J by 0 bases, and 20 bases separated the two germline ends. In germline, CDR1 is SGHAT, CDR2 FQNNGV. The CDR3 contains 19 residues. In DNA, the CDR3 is TGTGCCAGCAGCTTAGCTGCGTTTGGGGGGCGTCCTAGCACAGATACGCAGTATTTT. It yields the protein CASSLAAFGGRPSTDTQYF. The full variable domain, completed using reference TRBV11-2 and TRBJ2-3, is EAGVAQSPRYKIIEKRQSVAFWCNPISGHATLYWYQQILGQGPKLLIQFQNNGVVDDSQLPKDRFSAERLKGVDSTLKIQPAKLEDSAVYLCASSLAAFGGRPSTDTQYFGPGTRLTVL.

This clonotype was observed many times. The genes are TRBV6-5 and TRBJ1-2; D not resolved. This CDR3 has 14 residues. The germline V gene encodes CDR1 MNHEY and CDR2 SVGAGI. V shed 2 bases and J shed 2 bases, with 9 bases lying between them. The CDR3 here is CASSYVGENYGYTF. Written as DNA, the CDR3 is TGTGCCAGCAGTTACGTCGGGGAAAACTATGGCTACACCTTC.

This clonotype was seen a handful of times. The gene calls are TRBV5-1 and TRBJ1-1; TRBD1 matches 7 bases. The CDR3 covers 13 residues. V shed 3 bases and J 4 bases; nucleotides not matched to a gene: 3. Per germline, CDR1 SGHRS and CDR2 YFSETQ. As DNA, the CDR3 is TGCGCCAGCAGCTCGGGACAGCTCACTGAAGCTTTCTTT. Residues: CASSSGQLTEAFF.

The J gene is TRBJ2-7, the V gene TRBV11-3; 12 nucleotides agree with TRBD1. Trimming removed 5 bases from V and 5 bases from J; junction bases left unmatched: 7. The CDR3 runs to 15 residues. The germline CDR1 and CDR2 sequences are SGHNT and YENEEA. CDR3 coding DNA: TGTGCCAGCAGCCCGAGGGACAGGGGGCTCCACGAGCAGTACTTC. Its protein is CASSPRDRGLHEQYF.

The CDR3 sequence: CASSFRKGFDNEQFF. CDR3 sequence (DNA): TGTGCCAGCAGTTTTAGGAAGGGGTTCGACAATGAGCAGTTCTTC. The rearrangement links TRBV12-3 or TRBV12-4 to TRBJ2-1; possible D gene TRBD1, 5 bases. The CDR3 totals 15 residues. V lost 3 bases to trimming and J lost 5 bases, with 14 bases between them.

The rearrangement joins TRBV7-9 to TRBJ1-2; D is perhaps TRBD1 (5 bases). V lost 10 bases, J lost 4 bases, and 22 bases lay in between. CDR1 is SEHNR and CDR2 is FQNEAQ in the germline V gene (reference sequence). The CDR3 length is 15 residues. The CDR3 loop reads CATPEGRLEIYGYTF. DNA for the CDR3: TGTGCCACCCCTGAGGGGAGGTTAGAGATCTATGGCTACACCTTC.

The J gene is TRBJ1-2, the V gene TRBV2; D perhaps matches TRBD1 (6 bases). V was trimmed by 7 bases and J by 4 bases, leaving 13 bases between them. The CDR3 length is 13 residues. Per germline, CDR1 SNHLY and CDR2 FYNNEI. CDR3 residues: CASTGRGAYGYTF. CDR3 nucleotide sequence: TGTGCCAGCACCGGGAGGGGGGCCTATGGCTACACCTTC.

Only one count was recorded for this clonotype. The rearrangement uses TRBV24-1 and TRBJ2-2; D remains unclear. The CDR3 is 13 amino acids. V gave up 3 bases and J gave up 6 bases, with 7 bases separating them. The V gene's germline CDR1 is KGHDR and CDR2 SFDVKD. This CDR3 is CATSDSRSGELFF. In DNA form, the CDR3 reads TGTGCCACCAGTGATAGCCGTTCCGGGGAGCTGTTTTTT.

DNA for the CDR3: TGTGCCAGCAGCCGTATGACAGGGGGCACTGAAGCTTTCTTT. Its translation is CASSRMTGGTEAFF. The V and J genes are TRBV3-1 and TRBJ1-1, with 9 bases identical to TRBD1. The CDR3 loop spans 14 amino acids. Germline CDR1 LGHDT, CDR2 YNNKEL (reference sequence). The V and J ends lost 4 bases and 4 bases, in that order; junction bases with no gene match: 4.

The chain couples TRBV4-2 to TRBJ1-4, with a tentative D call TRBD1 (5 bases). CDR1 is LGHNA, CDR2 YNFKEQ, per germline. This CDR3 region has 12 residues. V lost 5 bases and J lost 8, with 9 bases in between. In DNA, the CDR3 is TGTGCCAGCAGCGCGGGACCCGAAAAACTGTTTTTT. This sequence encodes CASSAGPEKLFF.